These 17 T cell receptor beta chains originate from one sample sequenced in a study of radiotherapy plus CTLA-4 blockade in lung cancer. Sequenced by immunoSEQ multiplex PCR; TCRdb stores in-frame clones only, minus some. Seen here are more than 40,000 clones, roughly four fifths observed once, and the top ten hold around 10%. The sample in question was peripheral blood, obtained from a patient treated with radiotherapy plus ipilimumab. The receptors shown here come from a human donor with non-small cell lung cancer who had stable disease on radiotherapy plus ipilimumab.

This sequence joins TRBV27 and TRBJ2-7; D might be TRBD1 or TRBD2, each matching 5 bases. Germline CDR1 reads MNHEY; CDR2 reads SMNVEV (reference sequence). V was cut by 4 bases and J by 4 bases, with 8 bases left in between. CDR3 length: 12 residues. As DNA, the CDR3 is TGTGCCAGCAGTTCAGGGAGATACGAGCAGTACTTC. It yields the protein CASSSGRYEQYF.

This clone turned up a few times. V gene TRBV10-1 combines with J gene TRBJ2-3; the D gene could be TRBD1 or TRBD2 (5 bases each). The CDR3 extends over 14 amino acids. Trimming pared 5 bases from V and 2 bases from J, leaving 11 bases between. The germline V gene has CDR1 WNHNN and CDR2 SYGVQD (reference sequence). The CDR3 region has the DNA TGCGCCAGCAGTCGGGGCGATCCCACAGATACGCAGTATTTT. Its translation: CASSRGDPTDTQYF.

This clone was seen a handful of times. The V and J genes are TRBV19 and TRBJ2-1; possibly TRBD2 for D (6 bases). CDR1 is LNHDA and CDR2 is SQIVND in the germline V gene (reference sequence). The germline V and J ends were trimmed by 5 bases and 0 bases, with 14 bases remaining between them. This CDR3 has 16 residues. CDR3 DNA sequence: TGTGCCAGTAGTTGGCCTAGCGAGAGCTCCTACAATGAGCAGTTCTTC. Protein sequence: CASSWPSESSYNEQFF.

This chain connects TRBV5-4 to TRBJ1-1; D perhaps matches TRBD1 (6 bases). The ends were cut back, 5 bases at V and 2 bases at J, with 13 bases in the middle. Germline assignment: CDR1 SGHNT and CDR2 YYREEE (reference sequence). The CDR3 length is 14 residues. The chain's CDR3 is CASRVGGLNTEAFF. The CDR3 nucleotides are TGTGCCAGCAGAGTCGGGGGGCTCAACACTGAAGCTTTCTTT.

This clone came up once. V is TRBV27 and J is TRBJ1-5; unclear D gene. This CDR3 spans 15 amino acids. V was trimmed by 3 bases and J by 2 bases, leaving 11 bases between them. Germline V lookup: CDR1 MNHEY, CDR2 SMNVEV (reference sequence). The CDR3 sequence is CASSFRGMGNQPQHF. In DNA form, the CDR3 reads TGTGCCAGCAGTTTCCGCGGAATGGGCAATCAGCCCCAGCATTTT.

The V and J genes are TRBV14 and TRBJ2-2, with no clear D. The CDR3 consists of 15 residues. V was pared by 1 base and J by 4 bases, with 10 bases between. The V gene's germline CDR1 is SGHDN and CDR2 FVKESK. The CDR3 region has the DNA TGTGCCAGCAGCCAAGTAAATATATTCACCGGGGAGCTGTTTTTT. Encoded protein: CASSQVNIFTGELFF. Full variable domain (remainder filled in from reference TRBV14 and TRBJ2-2): EAGVTQFPSHSVIEKGQTVTLRCDPISGHDNLYWYRRVMGKEIKFLLHFVKESKQDESGMPNNRFLAERTGGTYSTLKVQPAELEDSGVYFCASSQVNIFTGELFFGEGSRLTVL.

This clone was counted once. The chain combines TRBV9 with TRBJ1-2; D gene uncertain. Germline CDR1 and CDR2: SGDLS and YYNGEE. CDR3 length equals 15 residues. Between the trimmed V and J ends, which lost 0 bases and 0 bases, there was a span of 9 bases. CDR3 in DNA: TGTGCCAGCAGCGTAGGTAGAGATTCTAACTATGGCTACACCTTC. This gives the protein CASSVGRDSNYGYTF.

V usage is TRBV7-2 and J usage is TRBJ1-4, with 11 bases lining up with TRBD1. The ends lost 3 bases at V and 8 bases at J; junction bases unmatched: 2. The CDR3 sequence is 14 residues long. In germline, CDR1 is SGHTA, CDR2 FQGNSA. The CDR3 sequence: CASSFGQGAEKLFF. DNA for the CDR3: TGTGCCAGCAGCTTCGGACAGGGGGCAGAAAAACTGTTTTTT.

The chain carries TRBV5-1 and TRBJ1-2; D is unclear. CDR3 length: 13 residues. V was shortened by 4 bases and J by 2 bases, with 9 bases between the two germline ends. CDR1 is SGHRS, CDR2 YFSETQ, per germline. The CDR3 DNA is TGCGCCAGCAGCCCCACAGCGAACTATGGCTACACCTTC. Protein product: CASSPTANYGYTF.

CDR3 DNA sequence: TGTGCCAGCAGCGGCCAGGGACTAGCGGGGGACTACGAGCAGTACTTC. Protein sequence: CASSGQGLAGDYEQYF. The chain is built from TRBV13 and TRBJ2-7, with 14 nucleotides matching TRBD2. Germline CDR1 PRHDT, CDR2 FYEKMQ (reference sequence). The CDR3 sequence is 16 residues long. With V trimmed by 5 bases and J by 3 bases, 6 bases remained unmatched.

The chain is built from TRBV11-2 and TRBJ1-2; 9 bases match TRBD1. This CDR3 contains 16 residues. The V and J ends lost 1 base and 6 bases, in that order; junction bases with no gene match: 9. Germline V gene sequence: CDR1 SGHAT, CDR2 FQNNGV. As DNA, the CDR3 is TGTGCCAGCAGCTTAGGGACAGGGGAAGGTGGGGATGGCTACACCTTC. Residues: CASSLGTGEGGDGYTF.

This clone was detected only a few times. This rearrangement joins TRBV2 to TRBJ1-3, with no clear D. The CDR3 is made up of 14 amino acids. CDR1 SNHLY and CDR2 FYNNEI come from the germline V gene. V was shortened by 8 bases and J by 1 base, with 12 bases between the two germline ends. The chain's CDR3 is CASLRPTSGNTIYF. CDR3 coding DNA: TGTGCCAGCCTAAGACCGACGTCTGGAAACACCATATATTTT.

This clone was observed a handful of times. This chain joins TRBV2 and TRBJ1-3, with unresolved D. Trimming took off 8 bases at V and 1 base at J, with 12 bases between the two ends. The CDR3 is 14 amino acids. Germline V gene sequence: CDR1 SNHLY, CDR2 FYNNEI. CDR3 loop: CASATAVSGNTIYF. CDR3 nucleotides: TGTGCCAGCGCCACAGCAGTTTCTGGAAACACCATATATTTT.

There are a few counts of this clone. V is TRBV10-3 and J is TRBJ2-7, with D possibly TRBD1 on 5 matching bases. The germline V gene encodes CDR1 ENHRY and CDR2 SYGVKD. With 3 bases removed from V and 4 bases from J, the gap between germline ends came to 7 bases. This CDR3 spans 12 amino acids. CDR3 in amino acids: CAISDKGYEQYV. The CDR3 nucleotides read TGTGCCATCAGTGATAAGGGGTACGAGCAGTACGTC.

The rearrangement joins TRBV7-3 to TRBJ2-3; 9 bases are shared with TRBD1. The CDR3 is 15 residues long. The germline gives CDR1 SGHTA, CDR2 FQGTGA. V was pared by 3 bases and J by 2 bases, with 3 bases of the junction left unmatched. CDR3 bases: TGTGCCAGCAGCTTTGGACAGGGGTACACAGATACGCAGTATTTT. Amino acid sequence: CASSFGQGYTDTQYF. Drawing the rest from reference TRBV7-3 and TRBJ2-3, the complete variable domain is GAGVSQTPSNKVTEKGKYVELRCDPISGHTALYWYRQSLGQGPEFLIYFQGTGAADDSGLPNDRFFAVRPEGSVSTLKIQRTERGDSAVYLCASSFGQGYTDTQYFGPGTRLTVL.

Comments on this clone: Relative to the germline gene, one junction end is altered; a read error may explain this. The rearrangement joins TRBV7-2 to TRBJ2-6; TRBD1 agrees at 8 bases. The CDR3 runs to 18 residues. Looked up from germline, CDR1 is SGHTA and CDR2 is FQGNSA. The CDR3 region has the DNA TGTGCCAGCAGGTTAGAATCCGGGACAGGCTCTGGGGCCAACGTCCTGACTTTC. This codes for CASRLESGTGSGANVLTF.

The chain combines TRBV2 with TRBJ2-1; 8 bases align to TRBD1. Germline values: CDR1 SNHLY, CDR2 FYNNEI. This CDR3 is 14 amino acids long. Unmatched junction bases numbered 16, after V lost 6 bases and J lost 15 bases. In DNA, the CDR3 is TGTGCCAGCAGCCCAAGCGGGCGTCGGACAGGGATGTTCTTC. It specifies CASSPSGRRTGMFF. The entire variable domain, with the rest obtained from reference TRBV2 and TRBJ2-1, is as follows: EPEVTQTPSHQVTQMGQEVILRCVPISNHLYFYWYRQILGQKVEFLVSFYNNEISEKSEIFDDQFSVERPDGSNFTLKIRSTKLEDSAMYFCASSPSGRRTGMFFGPGTRLTVL.